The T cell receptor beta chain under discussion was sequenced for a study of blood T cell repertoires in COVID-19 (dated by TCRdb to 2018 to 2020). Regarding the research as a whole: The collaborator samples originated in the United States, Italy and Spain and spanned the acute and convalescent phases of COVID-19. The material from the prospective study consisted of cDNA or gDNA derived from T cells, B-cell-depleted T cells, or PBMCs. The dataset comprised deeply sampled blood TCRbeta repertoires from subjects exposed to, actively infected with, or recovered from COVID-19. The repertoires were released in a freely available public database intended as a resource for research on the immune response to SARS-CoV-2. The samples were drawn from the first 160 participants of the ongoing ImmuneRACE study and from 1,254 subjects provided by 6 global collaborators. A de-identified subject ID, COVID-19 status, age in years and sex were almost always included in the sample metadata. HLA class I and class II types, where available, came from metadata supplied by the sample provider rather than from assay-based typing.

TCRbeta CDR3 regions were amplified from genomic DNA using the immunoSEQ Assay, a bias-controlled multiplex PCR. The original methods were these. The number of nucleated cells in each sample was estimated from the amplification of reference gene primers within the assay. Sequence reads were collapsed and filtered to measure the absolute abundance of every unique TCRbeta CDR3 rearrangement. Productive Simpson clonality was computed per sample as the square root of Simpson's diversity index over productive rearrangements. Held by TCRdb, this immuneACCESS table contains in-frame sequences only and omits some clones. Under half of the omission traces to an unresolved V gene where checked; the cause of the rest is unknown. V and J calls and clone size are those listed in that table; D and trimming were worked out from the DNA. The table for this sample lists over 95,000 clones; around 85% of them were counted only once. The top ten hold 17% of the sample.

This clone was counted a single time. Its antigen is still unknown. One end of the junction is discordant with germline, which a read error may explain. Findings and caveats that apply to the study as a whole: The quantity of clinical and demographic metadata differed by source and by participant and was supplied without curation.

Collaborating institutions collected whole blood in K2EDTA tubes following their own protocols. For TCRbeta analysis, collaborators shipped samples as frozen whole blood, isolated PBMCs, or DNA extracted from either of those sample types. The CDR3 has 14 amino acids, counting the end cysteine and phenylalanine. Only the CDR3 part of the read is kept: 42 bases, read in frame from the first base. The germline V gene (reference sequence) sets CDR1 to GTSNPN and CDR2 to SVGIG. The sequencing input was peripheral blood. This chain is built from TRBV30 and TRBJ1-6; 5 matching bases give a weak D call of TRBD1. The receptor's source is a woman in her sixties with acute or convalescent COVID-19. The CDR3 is CAWSVDSYYSPLHF. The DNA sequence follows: TGTGCCTGGAGTGTAGACAGCTATTATTCACCCCTCCACTTT.